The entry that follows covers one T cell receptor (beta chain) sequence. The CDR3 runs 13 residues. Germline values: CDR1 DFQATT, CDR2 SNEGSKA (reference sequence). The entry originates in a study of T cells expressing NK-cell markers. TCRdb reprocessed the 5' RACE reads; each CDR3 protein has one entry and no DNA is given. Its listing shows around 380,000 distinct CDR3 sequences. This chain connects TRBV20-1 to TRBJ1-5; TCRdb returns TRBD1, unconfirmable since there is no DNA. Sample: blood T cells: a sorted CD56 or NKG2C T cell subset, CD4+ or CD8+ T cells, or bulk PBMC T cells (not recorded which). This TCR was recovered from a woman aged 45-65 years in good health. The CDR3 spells CSAIRDSNQPQHF.